One and the same sample provided the 18 T cell receptor beta chains below, sequenced in a study of shared clonotypes between healthy human individuals. The method was immunoSEQ multiplex PCR; TCRdb's version includes in-frame clones alone and lacks a portion of them. The top ten clones hold approximately 0.13% of a sample with 2 million to 2.5 million clones, 90% to 97% of them seen once. Sequencing input: naive CD4+ T cells sorted from blood. Subset specified: CD45RA+ positively selected. These receptors came from a man younger than 35 in good health.

The chain couples TRBV5-1 to TRBJ2-6, with unresolved D. Trimming took 0 bases from V and 0 from J, leaving 13 bases between them. This CDR3 spans 18 amino acids. Germline CDR1 reads SGHRS; CDR2 reads YFSETQ. CDR3 sequence: CASSLARQSNSGANVLTF. The CDR3 nucleotides read TGCGCCAGCAGCTTGGCCAGGCAATCCAACTCTGGGGCCAACGTCCTGACTTTC.

Written as DNA, the CDR3 is TGTGCCAGCAGTCCCCGGACAGCGAGGACTGAAGCTTTCTTT. It yields the protein CASSPRTARTEAFF. The V and J genes are TRBV6-5 and TRBJ1-1, with D possibly TRBD1 on 6 matching bases. CDR1 and CDR2 from the germline V gene are MNHEY and SVGAGI. This CDR3 is built from 14 residues. With 5 bases removed from V and 5 bases from J, the gap between germline ends came to 15 bases.

This clone showed up just once. The chain links TRBV5-6 to TRBJ1-2; no reliable D call. CDR3 size: 14 residues. CDR1 and CDR2 from the germline V gene are SGHDT and YYEEEE. V was trimmed by 0 bases and J by 6 bases, leaving 12 bases between them. In nucleotides, the CDR3 is TGTGCCAGCAGCTTGGTCGGCAAGATGGATGGCTACACCTTC. Translated: CASSLVGKMDGYTF.

The rearrangement links TRBV27 to TRBJ2-7, with D unclear. This CDR3 contains 14 residues. Germline V gene data show CDR1 as MNHEY and CDR2 as SMNVEV (reference sequence). V was pared by 2 bases and J by 7 bases, with 15 bases between. The CDR3 DNA reads TGTGCCAGCAGTTTAAGCAATGGGCATGGGGAGCAGTACTTC. It encodes CASSLSNGHGEQYF.

The genes are TRBV27 and TRBJ2-2; D possibly corresponds to TRBD2 (5 bases). Per germline, CDR1 MNHEY and CDR2 SMNVEV (reference sequence). With 2 bases removed from V and 6 bases from J, the gap between germline ends came to 13 bases. The CDR3 is made up of 15 amino acids. The CDR3 DNA reads TGTGCCAGCAGTTTAGGCGGGTTATCGGCCGGGGAGCTGTTTTTT. Translation gives CASSLGGLSAGELFF.

This chain uses TRBV6-5 with TRBJ2-5; 11 nucleotides agree with TRBD2. The CDR3 covers 15 residues. Trimming removed 2 bases from V and 6 bases from J; junction bases left unmatched: 5. Germline V gene data show CDR1 as MNHEY and CDR2 as SVGAGI. The CDR3 DNA reads as TGTGCCAGCAGTTACGGGACTAGCGGAGCCAAGACCCAGTACTTC. It yields the protein CASSYGTSGAKTQYF.

This clone has more than one count but fewer than ten. This chain links TRBV2 with TRBJ2-2; 8 bases are shared with TRBD1. Losses at the gene ends were 10 bases for V and 0 bases for J; bases not matched to a gene: 4. From germline, CDR1 is SNHLY and CDR2 FYNNEI. This CDR3 is 14 amino acids long. CDR3 nucleotides: TGTGCCACCTCGGGACAGGCGAACACCGGGGAGCTGTTTTTT. It translates to CATSGQANTGELFF.

The rearrangement joins TRBV6-1 to TRBJ1-2; the D gene is possibly TRBD1 (6 bases). Trimming removed 5 bases from V and 5 bases from J, with 18 bases in between. From germline, CDR1 is MNHNS and CDR2 SASEGT. This CDR3 spans 15 amino acids. The CDR3 reads CASSTRQASDYGYTF. DNA of the CDR3: TGTGCCAGCAGTACCCGACAGGCGTCGGATTATGGCTACACCTTC.

About this clone: Other DNA sequences in the same sample also yield this CDR3. This chain uses TRBV6-5 with TRBJ2-7; D call uncertain. The CDR3 is 12 residues long. CDR1 and CDR2 from the germline V gene are MNHEY and SVGAGI. Trimming cost V 1 base and J 4 bases, with 5 bases left between them. For the CDR3, the DNA is TGTGCCAGCAGTTACTGGGGTTACGAGCAGTACTTC. Amino acid sequence: CASSYWGYEQYF.

CDR3 bases: TGCGCCAGCAGCCAAGATCGGGCAGTCTCCTACGAGCAGTACTTC. Translated: CASSQDRAVSYEQYF. V and J are TRBV4-3 and TRBJ2-7; D gene ambiguous. The V gene's germline CDR1 is LGHNA and CDR2 YSLEER. The V gene lost 0 bases and the J gene lost 0 bases, with 9 bases spanning the gap. This CDR3 region has 15 residues.

This clone was detected once. The chain couples TRBV5-1 to TRBJ1-2; 10 bases match TRBD1. Germline CDR1 SGHRS, CDR2 YFSETQ. The CDR3 length is 15 residues. V shed 3 bases and J 7 bases; nucleotides not matched to a gene: 9. In DNA, the CDR3 is TGCGCCAGCAGCTCGCAGGGGACAGGGGTTGCTGGCTACACCTTC. Protein product: CASSSQGTGVAGYTF.

The gene calls are TRBV6-5 and TRBJ1-2; D unresolved. Trimming cost V 6 bases and J 7 bases, with 12 bases left between them. Germline loops: CDR1 MNHEY, CDR2 SVGAGI. CDR3 length equals 12 residues. The CDR3: CASRIGERGYTF. The CDR3 region has the DNA TGTGCCAGCAGAATCGGAGAGCGTGGCTACACCTTC.

This clone was seen once. The V and J genes are TRBV6-4 and TRBJ1-5, with TRBD1 matching 10 bases. The CDR3 runs 15 residues. Trimming took 5 bases from V and 5 from J; bases not matched to a gene: 6. Germline assignment: CDR1 MRHNA and CDR2 SNTAGT. The CDR3 sequence: CASSPTGGDDQPQHF. The CDR3, as DNA: TGTGCCAGCAGTCCGACAGGGGGCGACGATCAGCCCCAGCATTTT.

The chain couples TRBV5-4 to TRBJ2-3; the D is unclear. The CDR3 has 14 amino acids. Germline V lookup: CDR1 SGHNT, CDR2 YYREEE (reference sequence). V was trimmed by 1 base and J by 1 base, leaving 7 bases between them. The CDR3 bases are TGTGCCAGCAGCTTGCTAAGGGGCACAGATACGCAGTATTTT. It specifies CASSLLRGTDTQYF.

The chain uses TRBV7-2 and TRBJ2-1; D is ambiguous. V lost 3 bases and J lost 0, with 9 bases in between. This CDR3 region has 15 residues. Germline CDR1 reads SGHTA; CDR2 reads FQGNSA. As DNA, the CDR3 is TGTGCCAGCAGCTTCCGGAGTAGCTCCTACAATGAGCAGTTCTTC. This gives the protein CASSFRSSSYNEQFF.

This rearrangement joins TRBV6-5 to TRBJ2-7; D ambiguous. Germline assignment: CDR1 MNHEY and CDR2 SVGAGI. Trimming cost V 0 bases and J 0 bases, with 12 bases left between them. CDR3 size: 16 residues. The CDR3 coding sequence is TGTGCCAGCAGTTACTCGAGAACAGCTAGCTCCTACGAGCAGTACTTC. Translating gives CASSYSRTASSYEQYF.

The V call is TRBV5-1, the J call TRBJ2-3, with D possibly TRBD2 on 6 matching bases. The V end lost 3 bases, the J end lost 2 bases, and 13 bases lay between the germline ends. Germline loops: CDR1 SGHRS, CDR2 YFSETQ. The CDR3 contains 15 residues. CDR3 nucleotide sequence: TGCGCCAGCAGCTCCTCCGGGACTCTCACAGATACGCAGTATTTT. Protein sequence: CASSSSGTLTDTQYF. Drawing the rest from reference TRBV5-1 and TRBJ2-3, the complete variable domain is KAGVTQTPRYLIKTRGQQVTLSCSPISGHRSVSWYQQTPGQGLQFLFEYFSETQRNKGNFPGRFSGRQFSNSRSEMNVSTLELGDSALYLCASSSSGTLTDTQYFGPGTRLTVL.

This clone was seen only a few times. This same CDR3 is encoded by further DNA sequences in the sample. CDR3 in amino acids: CAWSLNSGNTIYF. The CDR3 coding sequence is TGTGCCTGGAGTCTTAACTCTGGAAACACCATATATTTT. The rearrangement links TRBV30 to TRBJ1-3; no clear D gene. CDR3 size: 13 residues. V shed 2 bases and J shed 0 bases, with 5 bases lying between them. Germline CDR1 GTSNPN, CDR2 SVGIG (reference sequence).